This TCR beta chain is drawn from a study of blood T cell repertoires in COVID-19. The germline V gene has CDR1 LGHDT and CDR2 YNNKEL (reference sequence). V lost 2 bases and J 4 bases, leaving 17 bases between the germline ends. The CDR3 loop spans 17 amino acids. Generated by immunoSEQ multiplex PCR, the TCRdb table keeps only in-frame clones and is missing some. The sample gives hundreds of thousands of clones, 87% of which show up once; over 1.5% is in the top ten. The receptor comes from a woman aged 18-29 years with acute COVID-19. The chain uses TRBV3-1 (or the pseudogene TRBV3-2) and TRBJ2-2; weak D call: TRBD2 (6 bases). The sequenced sample consisted of PBMCs or T cells enriched from blood (not recorded which). CDR3 region: CASSQRTGDGATGELFF. CDR3 coding DNA: TGTGCCAGCAGCCAAAGAACGGGGGATGGCGCCACCGGGGAGCTGTTTTTT.